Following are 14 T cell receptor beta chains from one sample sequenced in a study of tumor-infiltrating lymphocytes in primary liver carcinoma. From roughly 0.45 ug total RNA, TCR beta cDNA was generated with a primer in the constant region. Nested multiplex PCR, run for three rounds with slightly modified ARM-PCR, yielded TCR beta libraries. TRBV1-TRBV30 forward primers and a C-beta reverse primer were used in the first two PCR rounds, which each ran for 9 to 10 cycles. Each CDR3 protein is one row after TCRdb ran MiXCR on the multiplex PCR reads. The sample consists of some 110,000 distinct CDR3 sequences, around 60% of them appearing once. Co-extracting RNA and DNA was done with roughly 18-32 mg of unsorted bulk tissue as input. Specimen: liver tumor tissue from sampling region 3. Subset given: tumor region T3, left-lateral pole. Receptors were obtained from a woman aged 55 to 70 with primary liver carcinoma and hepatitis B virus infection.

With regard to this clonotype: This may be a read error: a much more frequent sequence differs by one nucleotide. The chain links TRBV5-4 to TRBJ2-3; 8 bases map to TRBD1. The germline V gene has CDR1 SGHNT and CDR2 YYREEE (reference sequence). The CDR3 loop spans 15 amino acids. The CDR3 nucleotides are TGTGCCAGCAGCTTAGGCAACCCCGGGACAGGTACGCAGTATTTT. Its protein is CASSLGNPGTGTQYF.

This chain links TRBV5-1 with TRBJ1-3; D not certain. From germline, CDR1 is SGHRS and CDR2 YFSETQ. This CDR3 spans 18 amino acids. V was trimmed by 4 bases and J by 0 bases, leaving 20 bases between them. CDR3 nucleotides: TGCGCCAGCAGCCCCAGAGGAAGGACCAAGGGCTCTGGAAACACCATATATTTT. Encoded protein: CASSPRGRTKGSGNTIYF.

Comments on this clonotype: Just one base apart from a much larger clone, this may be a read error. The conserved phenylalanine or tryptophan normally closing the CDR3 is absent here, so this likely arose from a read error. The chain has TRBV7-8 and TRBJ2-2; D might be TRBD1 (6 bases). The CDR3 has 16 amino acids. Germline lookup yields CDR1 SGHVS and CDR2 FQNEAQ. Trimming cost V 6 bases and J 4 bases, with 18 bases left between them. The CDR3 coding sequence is TGTGCCAGCAGACACATCACAGGGTGGGGCACCGGGGAGCTGTTTTCT. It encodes CASRHITGWGTGELFS.

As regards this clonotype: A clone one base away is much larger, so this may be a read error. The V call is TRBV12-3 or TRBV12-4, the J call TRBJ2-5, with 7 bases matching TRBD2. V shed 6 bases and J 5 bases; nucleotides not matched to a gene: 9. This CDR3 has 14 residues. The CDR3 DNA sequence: TGTGCCAGCAGCCTATCGGGGAGGGTGGAGACCCAGTACTTC. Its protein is CASSLSGRVETQYF.

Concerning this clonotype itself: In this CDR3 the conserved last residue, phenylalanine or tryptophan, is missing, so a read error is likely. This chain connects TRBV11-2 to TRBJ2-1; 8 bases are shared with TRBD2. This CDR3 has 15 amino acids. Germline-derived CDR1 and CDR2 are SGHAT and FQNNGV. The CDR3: CVSSLGTSGYNEQFS. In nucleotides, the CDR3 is TGTGTCAGCAGCTTAGGGACTAGTGGTTACAATGAGCAGTTCTCC.

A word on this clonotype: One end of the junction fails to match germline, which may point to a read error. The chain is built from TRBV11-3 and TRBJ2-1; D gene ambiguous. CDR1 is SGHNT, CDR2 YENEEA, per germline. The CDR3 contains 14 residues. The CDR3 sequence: CASNSQISYKEQFF. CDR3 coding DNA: TGTGCCAGCAACTCCCAGATCTCCTACAAAGAGCAGTTCTTC.

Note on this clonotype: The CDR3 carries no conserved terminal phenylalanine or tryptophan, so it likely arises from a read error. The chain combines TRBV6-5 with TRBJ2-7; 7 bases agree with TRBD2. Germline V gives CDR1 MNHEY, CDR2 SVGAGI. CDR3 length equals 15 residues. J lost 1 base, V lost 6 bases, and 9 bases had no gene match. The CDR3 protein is CASRSLVGGSYEQYS. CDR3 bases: TGTGCCAGCAGATCCCTAGTGGGAGGGTCCTACGAGCAGTACTCC.

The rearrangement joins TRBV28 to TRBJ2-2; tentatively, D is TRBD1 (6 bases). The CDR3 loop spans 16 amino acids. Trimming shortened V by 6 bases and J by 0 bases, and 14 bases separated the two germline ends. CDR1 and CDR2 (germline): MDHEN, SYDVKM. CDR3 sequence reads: CASRTTGSTNTGELFF. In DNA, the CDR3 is TGTGCCAGCAGAACCACAGGGAGCACGAACACCGGGGAGCTGTTTTTT.

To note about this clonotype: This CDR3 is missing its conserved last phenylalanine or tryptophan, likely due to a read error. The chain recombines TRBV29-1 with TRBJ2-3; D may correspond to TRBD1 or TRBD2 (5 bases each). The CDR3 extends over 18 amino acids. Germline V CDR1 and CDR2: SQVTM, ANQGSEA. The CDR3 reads CSVESLGRVGVSTDTQYY. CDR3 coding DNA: TGCAGCGTTGAATCGTTGGGCAGGGTGGGGGTTAGCACAGATACCCAGTATTAT.

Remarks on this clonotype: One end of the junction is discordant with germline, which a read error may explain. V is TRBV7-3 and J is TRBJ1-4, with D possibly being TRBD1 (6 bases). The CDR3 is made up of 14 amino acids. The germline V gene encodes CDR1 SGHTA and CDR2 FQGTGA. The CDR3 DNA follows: TGTGCCAACAGCCTGGGGGGCCCGGGTGAAAAACTGTTTTTT. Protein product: CANSLGGPGEKLFF. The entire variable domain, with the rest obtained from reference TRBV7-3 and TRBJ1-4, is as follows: GAGVSQTPSNKVTEKGKYVELRCDPISGHTALYWYRQSLGQGPEFLIYFQGTGAADDSGLPNDRFFAVRPEGSVSTLKIQRTERGDSAVYLCANSLGGPGEKLFFGSGTQLSVL.

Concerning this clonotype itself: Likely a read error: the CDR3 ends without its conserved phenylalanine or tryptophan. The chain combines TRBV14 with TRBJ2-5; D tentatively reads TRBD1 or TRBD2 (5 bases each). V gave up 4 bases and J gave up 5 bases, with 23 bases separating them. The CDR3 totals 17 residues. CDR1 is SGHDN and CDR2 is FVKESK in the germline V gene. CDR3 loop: CASSPSYLGTPGETQYL. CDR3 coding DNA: TGTGCCAGCAGCCCTAGCTATCTCGGGACCCCCGGGGAGACCCAGTACTTA.

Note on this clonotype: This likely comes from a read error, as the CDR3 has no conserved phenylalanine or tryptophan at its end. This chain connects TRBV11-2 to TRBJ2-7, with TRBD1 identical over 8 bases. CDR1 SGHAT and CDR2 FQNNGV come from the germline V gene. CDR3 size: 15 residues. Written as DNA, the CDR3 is TGTGCTAGCAGCTTAGTCCCGACAGGGGTCTACGAGCAGTACTTA. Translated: CASSLVPTGVYEQYL.

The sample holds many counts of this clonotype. CDR3 DNA: TGTGCCAGCAGCAAAGCATGGCCAGGGATTTGGCGGGAGCTGTTTTTT. Its protein product is CASSKAWPGIWRELFF. The rearrangement joins TRBV21-1 to TRBJ2-2; the table assigns TRBD1, which was not confirmed against the DNA. TRBV21-1 is flagged as a pseudogene. The CDR3 sequence is 16 residues long.

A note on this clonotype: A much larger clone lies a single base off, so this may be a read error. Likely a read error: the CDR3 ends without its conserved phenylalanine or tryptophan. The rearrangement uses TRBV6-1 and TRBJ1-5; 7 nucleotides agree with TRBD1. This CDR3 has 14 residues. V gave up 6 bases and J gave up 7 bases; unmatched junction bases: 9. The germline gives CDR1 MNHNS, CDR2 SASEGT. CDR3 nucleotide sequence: TGTGCCAGCAGGGAGGGGGCCACGGGGCAGCCCCAGCATTCT. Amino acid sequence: CASREGATGQPQHS.